A single T cell receptor (beta chain) is shown here with its context. TCRdb's copy holds only in-frame clones and misses some; the assay was immunoSEQ multiplex PCR. The data hold approximately 120,000 clones, with roughly 80% observed a single time. The data were taken from a study of blood T cell repertoires in COVID-19. This CDR3 has 14 amino acids. Losses at the gene ends were 3 bases for V and 6 bases for J; bases not matched to a gene: 5. Germline loops: CDR1 KGHSH, CDR2 LQKENI. The source of this sequence is a human donor in a cohort sampled during active COVID-19. The material sequenced was peripheral blood. This chain uses TRBV18 with TRBJ2-1; 7 positions match TRBD1. In nucleotides, the CDR3 is TGTGCCAGCTCACCCGGCTCAGGGGGCAATGAGCAGTTCTTC. Translated: CASSPGSGGNEQFF.